These 29 T cell receptor beta chains came from one sample sequenced in a study of T cell changes during pregnancy in multiple sclerosis. TCRdb keeps only in-frame clones here, not all; method: immunoSEQ multiplex PCR. This sample has tens of thousands of clones; more than 70% occur once, and the top ten carry roughly 0.9%. The sample was peripheral blood, taken in the first trimester of pregnancy. The source is a female donor in good health, enrolled as a control in a pregnancy study.

The chain combines TRBV6-6 with TRBJ1-5; D gene unclear. Trimming left V 7 bases short and J 6 bases short, with 13 bases between. The length of the CDR3 is 13 residues. Germline V gene data show CDR1 as MNHNY and CDR2 as SVGAGI (reference sequence). The CDR3: CASILGSSQPQHF. CDR3 sequence (DNA): TGTGCCAGCATTCTGGGTTCTAGTCAGCCCCAGCATTTT.

The DNA of the CDR3 is TGTGCCAGCAGCTTAGCGGGAGCGCGGGAGACCCAGTACTTC. Encoded protein: CASSLAGARETQYF. The chain recombines TRBV7-2 with TRBJ2-5; D is perhaps TRBD2 (5 bases). V lost 0 bases and J lost 5, with 10 bases in between. The germline V gene has CDR1 SGHTA and CDR2 FQGNSA. This CDR3 spans 14 amino acids.

With regard to this clone: Other DNA variants within this sample encode the same CDR3. The rearrangement links TRBV18 to TRBJ1-1, with D unresolved. The V gene's germline CDR1 is KGHSH and CDR2 LQKENI. V dropped 2 bases and J dropped 1 base, with 5 bases sitting between them. This CDR3 is built from 13 residues. This CDR3 is CASSPGQNTEAFF. The CDR3 region has the DNA TGTGCCAGCTCACCAGGGCAGAACACTGAAGCTTTCTTT.

This clone is a singleton in its sample. The rearrangement joins TRBV9 to TRBJ1-2; possibly TRBD1 for D (5 bases). Trimming took 0 bases from V and 5 from J, leaving 14 bases between them. From germline, CDR1 is SGDLS and CDR2 YYNGEE. The CDR3 spans 15 residues. Here the CDR3 reads CASSVAPDKTYGYTF. The CDR3 DNA sequence: TGTGCCAGCAGCGTAGCGCCGGACAAGACGTATGGCTACACCTTC.

The rearrangement joins TRBV7-6 to TRBJ2-7; 11 positions agree with TRBD2. From germline, CDR1 is SGHVS and CDR2 FNYEAQ. This CDR3 is built from 16 residues. Trimming cost V 5 bases and J 1 base; bases outside gene matches: 7. CDR3 coding DNA: TGTGCCAGCAGCGTACGCCTAGCGGGGGGTTCCTACGAGCAGTACTTC. Translated, it gives CASSVRLAGGSYEQYF.

The chain links TRBV7-2 to TRBJ2-3, with 9 positions matching TRBD1. CDR1 is SGHTA and CDR2 is FQGNSA in the germline V gene. The CDR3 covers 15 residues. J lost 6 bases, V lost 1 base, and 5 bases had no gene match. CDR3 sequence reads: CASSLEQGAWDTQYF. The CDR3 region has the DNA TGTGCCAGCAGCTTAGAACAGGGGGCTTGGGATACGCAGTATTTT. The entire variable domain, with the rest obtained from reference TRBV7-2 and TRBJ2-3, is as follows: GAGVSQSPSNKVTEKGKDVELRCDPISGHTALYWYRQSLGQGLEFLIYFQGNSAPDKSGLPSDRFSAERTGGSVSTLTIQRTQQEDSAVYLCASSLEQGAWDTQYFGPGTRLTVL.

The chain employs TRBV10-3 and TRBJ2-7; possible D gene TRBD2, 5 bases. Between the trimmed V and J ends, which lost 4 bases and 7 bases, there was a span of 14 bases. Germline CDR1 ENHRY, CDR2 SYGVKD. This CDR3 is 13 amino acids long. The CDR3 sequence is CAISGLPLGEQYF. CDR3 nucleotide sequence: TGTGCCATCAGTGGCCTGCCACTAGGGGAGCAGTACTTC.

The chain links TRBV20-1 to TRBJ2-1; perhaps TRBD2 as D (5 bases). The germline CDR1 and CDR2 sequences are DFQATT and SNEGSKA (reference sequence). Trimming removed 6 bases from V and 8 bases from J, with 11 bases in between. The CDR3 totals 11 residues. In nucleotides, the CDR3 is TGCAGTGCACCTCTAGCTCATGAGCAGTTCTTC. Its translation is CSAPLAHEQFF.

This clone was seen ten or more times. The chain recombines TRBV19 with TRBJ1-1, with D perhaps TRBD1 (5 bases). Trimming removed 8 bases from V and 3 bases from J, with 13 bases in between. CDR1 is LNHDA, CDR2 SQIVND, per germline (reference sequence). The CDR3 contains 13 residues. CDR3 protein: CASLQGLYTEAFF. The DNA of the CDR3 is TGTGCCAGTCTTCAGGGTTTGTACACTGAAGCTTTCTTT.

The chain joins TRBV6-5 to TRBJ2-7, with a weak D call TRBD1 (6 bases). V was pared by 0 bases and J by 3 bases, with 15 bases between. This CDR3 comprises 16 residues. Per the germline V gene, CDR1 is MNHEY and CDR2 is SVGAGI. Here the CDR3 reads CASSYSSQGRVYEQYF. CDR3 in DNA: TGTGCCAGCAGTTACTCTTCACAGGGAAGGGTCTACGAGCAGTACTTC.

This sequence joins TRBV10-3 and TRBJ1-1; D is uncertain. The V end was cut by 0 bases, the J end by 0 bases, with 8 bases between. The CDR3 spans 15 residues. Germline CDR1 and CDR2: ENHRY and SYGVKD. The CDR3 is CAISESNRLNTEAFF. The CDR3 DNA is TGTGCCATCAGTGAGTCGAACAGACTGAACACTGAAGCTTTCTTT.

The chain has TRBV7-2 and TRBJ2-5; 7 positions agree with TRBD1. Germline V gene lookup returns CDR1 SGHTA and CDR2 FQGNSA. Losses at the gene ends were 1 base for V and 4 bases for J; bases not matched to a gene: 6. The CDR3 has 15 residues. For the CDR3, the DNA is TGTGCCAGCAGCTTAGGACAGGGTGGTCGAGAGACCCAGTACTTC. Translated, it gives CASSLGQGGRETQYF. The whole variable domain, filled in from reference TRBV7-2 and TRBJ2-5, reads GAGVSQSPSNKVTEKGKDVELRCDPISGHTALYWYRQSLGQGLEFLIYFQGNSAPDKSGLPSDRFSAERTGGSVSTLTIQRTQQEDSAVYLCASSLGQGGRETQYFGPGTRLLVL.

This clone was seen once. The chain uses TRBV18 and TRBJ2-7; D is possibly TRBD1 (6 bases). The germline V gene has CDR1 KGHSH and CDR2 LQKENI. V dropped 2 bases and J dropped 2 bases, with 13 bases sitting between them. The CDR3 has 15 amino acids. The CDR3 reads CASSPSGAGAYEQYF. The CDR3 nucleotides are TGTGCCAGCTCACCATCCGGAGCAGGGGCCTACGAGCAGTACTTC.

The V gene is TRBV2, the J gene TRBJ2-7; 9 bases are a match to TRBD1. The V gene end was trimmed by 10 bases and the J gene end by 0 bases; junction bases not matched to a gene: 4. Germline CDR1 reads SNHLY; CDR2 reads FYNNEI. The CDR3 is 13 amino acids. CDR3 protein: CATDRGASYEQYF. The CDR3 DNA reads TGTGCCACGGACAGGGGCGCCTCCTACGAGCAGTACTTC.

CDR3 loop: CASSPGQGLDMRTGELFF. CDR3 nucleotides: TGTGCCAGCAGCCCGGGACAGGGGCTCGACATGAGGACCGGGGAGCTGTTTTTT. J is TRBJ2-2 and V is TRBV5-6, with TRBD1 matching over 10 bases. Germline V gene lookup returns CDR1 SGHDT and CDR2 YYEEEE. The V segment lost 4 bases and the J segment 5 bases; nucleotides outside the gene matches: 14. The CDR3 runs 18 residues.

The V call is TRBV13, the J call TRBJ2-2; D is undetermined. Deletions cut 0 bases from V and 8 bases from J, with 7 bases between. Germline CDR1 and CDR2: PRHDT and FYEKMQ (reference sequence). The CDR3 length is 13 residues. The CDR3 nucleotides read TGTGCCAGCAGCTTAGGATCGAGGGGGGAGCTGTTTTTT. Its translation is CASSLGSRGELFF. Drawing the rest from reference TRBV13 and TRBJ2-2, the complete variable domain is AAGVIQSPRHLIKEKRETATLKCYPIPRHDTVYWYQQGPGQDPQFLISFYEKMQSDKGSIPDRFSAQQFSDYHSELNMSSLELGDSALYFCASSLGSRGELFFGEGSRLTVL.

The CDR3 nucleotides read TGTGCCAGCAGTTTAACCTCAAAGCGGGACCAGCCCCAGCATTTT. It yields the protein CASSLTSKRDQPQHF. The genes are TRBV27 and TRBJ1-5; the D gene is possibly TRBD1 (5 bases). This CDR3 contains 15 residues. Per the germline V gene, CDR1 is MNHEY and CDR2 is SMNVEV (reference sequence). Trimming stripped 2 bases from V and 7 bases from J, with 15 bases between.

This chain uses TRBV30 with TRBJ2-3; no clear D gene. The CDR3 loop spans 11 amino acids. V was trimmed by 5 bases and J by 2 bases, leaving 5 bases between them. Germline V gives CDR1 GTSNPN, CDR2 SVGIG (reference sequence). The CDR3 DNA is TGTGCCTGGCGCGACACAGATACGCAGTATTTT. Protein: CAWRDTDTQYF.

The V and J genes are TRBV27 and TRBJ1-5; D is undetermined. Germline values: CDR1 MNHEY, CDR2 SMNVEV (reference sequence). Trimming left V 7 bases short and J 0 bases short, with 7 bases between. The CDR3 has 13 residues. The CDR3: CASINYSNQPQHF. DNA of the CDR3: TGTGCCAGCATTAACTATAGCAATCAGCCCCAGCATTTT.

This chain joins TRBV11-1 and TRBJ2-1, with 8 positions matching TRBD2. This CDR3 is built from 15 residues. With V trimmed by 3 bases and J by 8 bases, 9 bases remained unmatched. Germline values: CDR1 SGHAT, CDR2 FQDESV (reference sequence). Here the CDR3 reads CASSFSRGAGYEQFF. In nucleotides, the CDR3 is TGTGCCAGCAGCTTCTCGCGGGGGGCGGGTTATGAGCAGTTCTTC.

The rearrangement joins TRBV7-9 to TRBJ1-6; perhaps TRBD1 as D (6 bases). Between the trimmed V and J ends, which lost 5 bases and 7 bases, there was a span of 15 bases. CDR3 length: 15 amino acids. The germline CDR1 and CDR2 sequences are SEHNR and FQNEAQ (reference sequence). CDR3 nucleotide sequence: TGTGCCAGCAGCGCATTAACAGGGTCCAATTCACCCCTCCACTTT. This encodes CASSALTGSNSPLHF.

The chain has TRBV5-8 and TRBJ1-4, with D possibly TRBD1 on 5 matching bases. Looked up from germline, CDR1 is SGHTS and CDR2 is YDEGEE. Deletions cut 7 bases from V and 8 bases from J, with 12 bases between. CDR3 length equals 12 residues. CDR3 protein: CASGQGGEKLFF. The CDR3, as DNA: TGTGCCAGCGGTCAGGGTGGCGAAAAACTGTTTTTT.

V is TRBV6-1 and J is TRBJ2-7, with D perhaps matching TRBD2 (5 bases). This CDR3 spans 16 amino acids. V dropped 0 bases and J dropped 0 bases, with 12 bases sitting between them. CDR1 and CDR2 (germline): MNHNS, SASEGT. The CDR3 DNA reads TGTGCCAGCAGTGAAGCGGACTCACTTCCCTCCTACGAGCAGTACTTC. Its translation: CASSEADSLPSYEQYF.

V is TRBV19 and J is TRBJ1-6, with TRBD1 matching 8 bases. Germline V gene data show CDR1 as LNHDA and CDR2 as SQIVND (reference sequence). The CDR3 runs to 14 residues. Trimming removed 1 base from V and 7 bases from J; junction bases left unmatched: 0. The CDR3 nucleotides read TGTGCCAGTAGTATAGCAGGGGGCAATTCACCCCTCCACTTT. Protein: CASSIAGGNSPLHF. The variable domain in full, completed from reference TRBV19 and TRBJ1-6, reads DGGITQSPKYLFRKEGQNVTLSCEQNLNHDAMYWYRQDPGQGLRLIYYSQIVNDFQKGDIAEGYSVSREKKESFPLTVTSAQKNPTAFYLCASSIAGGNSPLHFGNGTRLTVT.

This chain links TRBV11-2 with TRBJ2-5, with 8 bases aligning to TRBD1. Germline assignment: CDR1 SGHAT and CDR2 FQNNGV. V dropped 1 base and J dropped 6; count of bases not matched to a gene: 7. CDR3 size: 15 residues. CDR3 DNA: TGTGCCAGCAGCTTAGGGCTGGACAGGGCGAAGACCCAGTACTTC. It encodes CASSLGLDRAKTQYF.

The rearrangement joins TRBV4-1 to TRBJ2-7, with 9 nucleotides matching TRBD1. Germline V gene sequence: CDR1 MGHRA, CDR2 YSYEKL. V was clipped by 5 bases and J by 1 base; unmatched bases: 6. The CDR3 runs 15 residues. The CDR3 coding sequence is TGCGCCAGCAGCTTCACGGGGACAGGGTCCTACGAGCAGTACTTC. Translation gives CASSFTGTGSYEQYF.

Note on this clone: The junction does not match germline at one end; this may be a read error. The genes are TRBV25-1 and TRBJ2-1; 12 nucleotides line up with TRBD1. The CDR3 runs 15 residues. Per germline, CDR1 MGHDK and CDR2 SYGVNS. The CDR3, as DNA: TGTGCCAGCAGTGATTGGGACAGGGGGCGGGATGGCCGGATCTTC. Residues: CASSDWDRGRDGRIF.

In the case of this clone: Other DNA sequences of this sample code for an identical CDR3. The CDR3 protein is CASSLNTEAFF. The CDR3 region has the DNA TGTGCCAGTTCGTTGAACACTGAAGCTTTCTTT. This chain links TRBV19 with TRBJ1-1; no clear D gene. Germline V gives CDR1 LNHDA, CDR2 SQIVND (reference sequence). The germline V and J ends were trimmed by 8 bases and 0 bases, with 4 bases remaining between them. This CDR3 comprises 11 residues.

This clone was detected once. The chain recombines TRBV19 with TRBJ2-7; D perhaps matches TRBD2 (6 bases). Trimming took 1 base from V and 3 from J, leaving 10 bases between them. The CDR3 has 14 amino acids. Germline V gene data show CDR1 as LNHDA and CDR2 as SQIVND (reference sequence). The CDR3 sequence is CASSIAGDRYEQYF. The CDR3 DNA is TGTGCCAGTAGTATAGCGGGAGATCGCTACGAGCAGTACTTC. The full variable domain, its missing parts supplied by reference TRBV19 and TRBJ2-7, is DGGITQSPKYLFRKEGQNVTLSCEQNLNHDAMYWYRQDPGQGLRLIYYSQIVNDFQKGDIAEGYSVSREKKESFPLTVTSAQKNPTAFYLCASSIAGDRYEQYFGPGTRLTVT.